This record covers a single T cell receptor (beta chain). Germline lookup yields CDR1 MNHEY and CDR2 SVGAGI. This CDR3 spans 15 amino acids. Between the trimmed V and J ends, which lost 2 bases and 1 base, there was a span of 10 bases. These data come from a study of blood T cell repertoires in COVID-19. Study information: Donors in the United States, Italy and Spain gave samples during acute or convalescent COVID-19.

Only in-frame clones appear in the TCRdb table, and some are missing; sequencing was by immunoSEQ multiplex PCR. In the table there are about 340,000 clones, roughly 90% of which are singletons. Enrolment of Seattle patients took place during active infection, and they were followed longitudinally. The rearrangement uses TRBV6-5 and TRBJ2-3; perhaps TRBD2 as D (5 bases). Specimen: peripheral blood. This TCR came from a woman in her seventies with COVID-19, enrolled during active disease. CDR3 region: CASSYLRVGTDTQYF. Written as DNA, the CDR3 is TGTGCCAGCAGTTACCTGCGGGTGGGCACAGATACGCAGTATTTT.